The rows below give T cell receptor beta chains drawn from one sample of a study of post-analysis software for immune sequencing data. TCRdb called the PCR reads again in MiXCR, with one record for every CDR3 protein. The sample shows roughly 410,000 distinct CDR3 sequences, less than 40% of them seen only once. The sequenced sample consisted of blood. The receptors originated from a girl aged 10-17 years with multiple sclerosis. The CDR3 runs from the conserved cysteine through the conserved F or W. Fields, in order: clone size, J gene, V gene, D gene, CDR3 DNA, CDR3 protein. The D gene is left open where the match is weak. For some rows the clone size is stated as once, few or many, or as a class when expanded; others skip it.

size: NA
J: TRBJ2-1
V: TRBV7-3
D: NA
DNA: TGTGCCAGCAGCCCACAGCCTTGGACGGGGGAGCAGTTCTTC
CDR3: CASSPQPWTGEQFF

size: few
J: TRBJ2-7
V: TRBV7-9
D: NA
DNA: TGTGCCAGCAGCACCCTCCTTGGCGGGACGGCGAACTCCTACGAGCAGTACTTC
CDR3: CASSTLLGGTANSYEQYF

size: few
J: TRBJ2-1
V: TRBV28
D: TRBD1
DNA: TGTGCCAGCTCGTCTCCGGGACAGGGAGCCAATGAGCAGTTCTTC
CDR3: CASSSPGQGANEQFF

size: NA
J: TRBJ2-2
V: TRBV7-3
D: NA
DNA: TGTGCCAGCAGGTTGAACAGGAACACCGGGGAGCTGTTTTTT
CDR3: CASRLNRNTGELFF

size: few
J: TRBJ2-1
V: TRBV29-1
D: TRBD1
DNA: TGCAGCGTTGTGCTGGACAGGTCTTACAATGAGCAGTTCTTC
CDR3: CSVVLDRSYNEQFF

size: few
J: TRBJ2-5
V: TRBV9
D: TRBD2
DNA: TGTGCCAGCAGCGTAGGGAAGACTAGCGGGGACCAAGAGACCCAGTACTTC
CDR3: CASSVGKTSGDQETQYF

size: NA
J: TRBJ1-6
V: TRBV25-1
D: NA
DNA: TGTGCCAGCAGTGAATACGGGGGGACGGCGGGGAATTCACCCCTCCACTTT
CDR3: CASSEYGGTAGNSPLHF

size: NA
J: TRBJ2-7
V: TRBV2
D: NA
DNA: TGTGCCAGCATGGATCATCCTAGCGAGCAGTACTTC
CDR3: CASMDHPSEQYF

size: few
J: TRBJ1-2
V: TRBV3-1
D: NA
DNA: TGTGCCAGCAGCCGTGACGGGGGGGCAGGGGGCTACACCTTC
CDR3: CASSRDGGAGGYTF

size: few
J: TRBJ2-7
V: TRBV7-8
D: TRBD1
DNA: TGTGCCAGCACTCCTAGGCAGGGGGCCAGCTACGGCTACGAGCAGTACTTC
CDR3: CASTPRQGASYGYEQYF